This TCR beta chain was sequenced in a study of blood T cell repertoires in COVID-19. Which cohort a participant joined came from the clinical history participants gave. Original processing methods: Estimation of nucleated cell counts was performed using reference gene primer amplification. The protocol was immunoSEQ multiplex PCR, while the TCRdb copy is restricted to in-frame clones and leaves out a portion. V and J calls and clone size are copied from that table; D and trimming were computed from the DNA. The sample yields 200,000 or so clones, around 81% seen once. A few counts support this clone. V lost 3 bases and J lost 3, with 19 bases in between. The V gene's germline CDR1 is SGHRS and CDR2 YFSETQ. The CDR3 consists of 16 residues.

The gene calls are TRBV5-1 and TRBJ2-7; possibly TRBD2 for D (5 bases). This receptor was obtained from a man in his forties who had recovered from COVID-19. Input material: PBMCs or T cells enriched from blood (not recorded which). CDR3 nucleotides: TGCGCCAGCAGCTCGCCGGGAACCCGAGGCGTCTACGAGCAGTACTTC. Translating gives CASSSPGTRGVYEQYF.